Here is one T cell receptor (beta chain) with its context. Antigen: not known. Germline CDR1 reads MNHEY; CDR2 reads SVGEGT. The CDR3 has 15 residues. V dropped 8 bases and J dropped 3; count of bases not matched to a gene: 10. A second about 7 to 11 cycle PCR used barcoded and J-beta primers. MiXCR, run by TCRdb on the 5' RACE reads, gives a single entry per CDR3 protein. In the table there are 600,000 to 850,000 distinct CDR3 sequences, roughly 44% of which are singletons. This sample was included in a study of blood T cells in healthy people across ages. Notes on the study in general: Per million T cells, TCR beta diversity dropped roughly linearly as age increased. Donor CMV infection status was unknown, possibly confounding age-related changes in expanded clonotypes. Fewer expanded clones and more diversity marked long-lived versus aged donors.

Total RNA was isolated from each sample in quantities of at least 5.5 micrograms. The chain is built from TRBV6-2 or TRBV6-3 and TRBJ2-3; TRBD2 aligns across 8 bases. The sequence was collected from a woman between 55 and 75 years old in good health. The sample taken for sequencing was blood. CDR3 in amino acids: CASRLGTSSTDTQYF. DNA of the CDR3: TGTGCCAGCCGATTAGGGACTAGTTCAACAGATACGCAGTATTTT.